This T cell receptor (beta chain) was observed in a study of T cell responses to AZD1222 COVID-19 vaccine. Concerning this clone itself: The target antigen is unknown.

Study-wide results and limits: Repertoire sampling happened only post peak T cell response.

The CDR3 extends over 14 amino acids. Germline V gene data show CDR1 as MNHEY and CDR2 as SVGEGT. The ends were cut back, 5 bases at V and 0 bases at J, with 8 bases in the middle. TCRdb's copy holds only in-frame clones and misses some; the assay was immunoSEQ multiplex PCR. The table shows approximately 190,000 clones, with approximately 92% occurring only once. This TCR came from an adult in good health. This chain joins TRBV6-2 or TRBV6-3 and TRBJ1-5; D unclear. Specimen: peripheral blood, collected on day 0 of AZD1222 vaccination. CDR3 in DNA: TGTGCCAGCAGTCCGGGTCTTAGCAATCAGCCCCAGCATTTT. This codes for CASSPGLSNQPQHF.